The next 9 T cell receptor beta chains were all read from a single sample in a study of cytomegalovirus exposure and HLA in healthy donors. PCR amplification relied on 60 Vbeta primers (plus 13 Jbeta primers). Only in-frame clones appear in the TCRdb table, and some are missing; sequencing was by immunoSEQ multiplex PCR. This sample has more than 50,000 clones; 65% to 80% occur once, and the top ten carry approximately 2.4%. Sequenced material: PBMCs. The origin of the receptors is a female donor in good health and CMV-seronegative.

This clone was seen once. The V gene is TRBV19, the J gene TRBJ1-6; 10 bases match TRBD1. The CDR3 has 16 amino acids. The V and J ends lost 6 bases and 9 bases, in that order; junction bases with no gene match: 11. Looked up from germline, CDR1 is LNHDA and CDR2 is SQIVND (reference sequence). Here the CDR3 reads CASRPSGTGVGSPLHF. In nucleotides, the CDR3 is TGTGCCAGTAGGCCCTCGGGGACAGGGGTAGGTTCACCCCTCCACTTT.

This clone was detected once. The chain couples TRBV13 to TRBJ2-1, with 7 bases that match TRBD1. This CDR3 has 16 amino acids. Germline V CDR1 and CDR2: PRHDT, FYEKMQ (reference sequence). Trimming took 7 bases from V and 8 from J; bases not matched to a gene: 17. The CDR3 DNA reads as TGTGCCAGCACCTTTTCGGAAGTACAGGGGAAACATGAGCAGTTCTTC. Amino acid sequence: CASTFSEVQGKHEQFF. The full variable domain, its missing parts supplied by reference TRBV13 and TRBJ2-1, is AAGVIQSPRHLIKEKRETATLKCYPIPRHDTVYWYQQGPGQDPQFLISFYEKMQSDKGSIPDRFSAQQFSDYHSELNMSSLELGDSALYFCASTFSEVQGKHEQFFGPGTRLTVL.

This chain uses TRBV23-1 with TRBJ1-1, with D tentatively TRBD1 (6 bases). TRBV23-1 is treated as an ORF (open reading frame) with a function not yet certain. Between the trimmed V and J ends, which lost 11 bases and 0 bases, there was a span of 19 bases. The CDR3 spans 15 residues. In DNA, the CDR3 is TGCGCCCCAACAGTCCCGGGACAAATGAACACTGAAGCTTTCTTT. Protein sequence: CAPTVPGQMNTEAFF.

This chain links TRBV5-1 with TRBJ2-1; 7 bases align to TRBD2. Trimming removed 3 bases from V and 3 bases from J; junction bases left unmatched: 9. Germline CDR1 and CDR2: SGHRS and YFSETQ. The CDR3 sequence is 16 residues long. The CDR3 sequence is CASSSSGTNIYNEQFF. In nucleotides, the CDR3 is TGCGCCAGCAGCTCGTCCGGGACTAACATCTACAATGAGCAGTTCTTC.

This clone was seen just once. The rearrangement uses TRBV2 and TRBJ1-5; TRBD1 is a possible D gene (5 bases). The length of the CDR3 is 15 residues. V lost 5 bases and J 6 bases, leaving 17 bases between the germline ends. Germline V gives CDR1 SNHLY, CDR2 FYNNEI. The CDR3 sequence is CASSSLGQGSQPQHF. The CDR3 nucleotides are TGTGCCAGCAGTTCCCTTGGCCAGGGCAGTCAGCCCCAGCATTTT.

The CDR3 sequence is CASSGGRMGEKLFF. DNA for the CDR3: TGTGCCAGCAGCGGAGGACGAATGGGTGAAAAACTGTTTTTT. The V and J genes are TRBV5-4 and TRBJ1-4; D gene ambiguous. This CDR3 region has 14 residues. Deletions cut 4 bases from V and 7 bases from J, with 14 bases between. CDR1 is SGHNT, CDR2 YYREEE, per germline (reference sequence).

CDR3 bases: TGCGCCAGCAAGTCCGCGGCCTACGAGCAGTACTTC. Protein: CASKSAAYEQYF. The genes are TRBV5-1 and TRBJ2-7, with D uncertain. The CDR3 totals 12 residues. V was trimmed by 6 bases and J by 2 bases, leaving 9 bases between them. Germline CDR1 reads SGHRS; CDR2 reads YFSETQ. The full variable domain, rest sourced from reference TRBV5-1 and TRBJ2-7, is KAGVTQTPRYLIKTRGQQVTLSCSPISGHRSVSWYQQTPGQGLQFLFEYFSETQRNKGNFPGRFSGRQFSNSRSEMNVSTLELGDSALYLCASKSAAYEQYFGPGTRLTVT.

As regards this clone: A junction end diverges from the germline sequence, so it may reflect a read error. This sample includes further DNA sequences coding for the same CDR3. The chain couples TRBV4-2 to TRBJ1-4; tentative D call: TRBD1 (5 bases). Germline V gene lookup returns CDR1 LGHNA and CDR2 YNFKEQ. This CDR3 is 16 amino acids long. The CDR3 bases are TGTGCCAGCAGCCAAGTTCGGGTCGGGACTAACGAAAAACTGTTTTTT. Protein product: CASSQVRVGTNEKLFF.

Written as DNA, the CDR3 is TGTGCCAGCAGCTTTAGCGGGGGGGCCGCGAAAGATACGCAGTATTTT. Translation gives CASSFSGGAAKDTQYF. The chain combines TRBV4-2 with TRBJ2-3; 11 positions agree with TRBD2. J was trimmed by 5 bases and V by 5 bases; bases with no gene match: 9. The germline CDR1 and CDR2 sequences are LGHNA and YNFKEQ. The CDR3 has 16 residues.